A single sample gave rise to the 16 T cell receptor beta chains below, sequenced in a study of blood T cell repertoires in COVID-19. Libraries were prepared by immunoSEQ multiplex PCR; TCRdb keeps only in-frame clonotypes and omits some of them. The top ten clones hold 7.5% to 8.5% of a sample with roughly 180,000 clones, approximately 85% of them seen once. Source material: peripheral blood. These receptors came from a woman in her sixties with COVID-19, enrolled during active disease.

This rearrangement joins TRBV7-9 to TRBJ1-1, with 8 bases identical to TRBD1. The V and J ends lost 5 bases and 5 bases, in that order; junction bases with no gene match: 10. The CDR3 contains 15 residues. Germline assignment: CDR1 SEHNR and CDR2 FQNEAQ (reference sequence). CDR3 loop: CASSPVSGGKTEAFF. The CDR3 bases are TGTGCCAGCAGCCCGGTTTCAGGGGGCAAGACTGAAGCTTTCTTT.

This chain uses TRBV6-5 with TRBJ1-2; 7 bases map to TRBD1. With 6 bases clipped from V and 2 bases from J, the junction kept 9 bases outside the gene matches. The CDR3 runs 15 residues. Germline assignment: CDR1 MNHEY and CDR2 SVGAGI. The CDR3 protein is CASRDAGGRNYGYTF. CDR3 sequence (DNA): TGTGCCAGCAGGGACGCAGGGGGTCGGAACTATGGCTACACCTTC.

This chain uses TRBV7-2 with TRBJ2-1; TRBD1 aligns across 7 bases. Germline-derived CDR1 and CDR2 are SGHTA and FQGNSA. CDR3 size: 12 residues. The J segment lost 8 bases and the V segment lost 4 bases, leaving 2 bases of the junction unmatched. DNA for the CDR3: TGTGCCAGCAGCTACAGGGGCGATGAGCAGTTCTTC. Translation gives CASSYRGDEQFF. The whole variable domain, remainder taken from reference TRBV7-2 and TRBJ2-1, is GAGVSQSPSNKVTEKGKDVELRCDPISGHTALYWYRQSLGQGLEFLIYFQGNSAPDKSGLPSDRFSAERTGGSVSTLTIQRTQQEDSAVYLCASSYRGDEQFFGPGTRLTVL.

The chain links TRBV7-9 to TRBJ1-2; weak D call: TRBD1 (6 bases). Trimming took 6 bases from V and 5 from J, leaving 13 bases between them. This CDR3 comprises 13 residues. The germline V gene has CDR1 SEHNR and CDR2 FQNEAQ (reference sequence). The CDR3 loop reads CASSSGDAYGYTF. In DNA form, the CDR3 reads TGTGCCAGCAGTTCAGGGGATGCGTATGGCTACACCTTC. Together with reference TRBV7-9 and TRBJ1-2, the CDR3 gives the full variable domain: DTGVSQNPRHKITKRGQNVTFRCDPISEHNRLYWYRQTLGQGPEFLTYFQNEAQLEKSRLLSDRFSAERPKGSFSTLEIQRTEQGDSAMYLCASSSGDAYGYTFGSGTRLTVV.

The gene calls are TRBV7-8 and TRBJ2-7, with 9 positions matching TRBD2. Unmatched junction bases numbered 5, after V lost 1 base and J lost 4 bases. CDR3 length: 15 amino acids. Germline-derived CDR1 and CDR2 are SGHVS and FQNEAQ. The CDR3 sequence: CASSLVGLATYEQYF. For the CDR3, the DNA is TGTGCCAGCAGCTTAGTTGGACTAGCGACATACGAGCAGTACTTC.

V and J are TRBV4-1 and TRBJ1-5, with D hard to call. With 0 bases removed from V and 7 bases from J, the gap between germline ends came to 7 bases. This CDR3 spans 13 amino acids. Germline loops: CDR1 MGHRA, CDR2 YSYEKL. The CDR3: CASSQDGWQPQHF. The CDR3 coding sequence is TGCGCCAGCAGCCAAGACGGGTGGCAGCCCCAGCATTTT.

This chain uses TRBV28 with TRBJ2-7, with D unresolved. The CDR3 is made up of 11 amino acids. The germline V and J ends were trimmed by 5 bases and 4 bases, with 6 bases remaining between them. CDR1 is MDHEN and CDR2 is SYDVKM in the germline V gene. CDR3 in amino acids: CASSLGYEQYV. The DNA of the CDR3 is TGTGCCAGCAGTCTCGGGTACGAGCAGTACGTC.

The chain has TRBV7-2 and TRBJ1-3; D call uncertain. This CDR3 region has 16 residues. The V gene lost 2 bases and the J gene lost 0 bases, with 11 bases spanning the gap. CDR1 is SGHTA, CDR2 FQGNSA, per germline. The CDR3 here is CASSLSAPSSGNTIYF. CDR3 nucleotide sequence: TGTGCCAGCAGCTTATCCGCGCCCTCCTCTGGAAACACCATATATTTT.

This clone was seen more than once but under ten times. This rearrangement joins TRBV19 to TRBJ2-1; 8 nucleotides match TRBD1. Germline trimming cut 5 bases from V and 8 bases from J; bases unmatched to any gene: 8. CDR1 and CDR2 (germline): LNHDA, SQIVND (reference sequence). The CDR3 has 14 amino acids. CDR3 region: CASSDRGREDEQFF. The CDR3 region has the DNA TGTGCCAGTAGTGACAGGGGTAGAGAGGATGAGCAGTTCTTC.

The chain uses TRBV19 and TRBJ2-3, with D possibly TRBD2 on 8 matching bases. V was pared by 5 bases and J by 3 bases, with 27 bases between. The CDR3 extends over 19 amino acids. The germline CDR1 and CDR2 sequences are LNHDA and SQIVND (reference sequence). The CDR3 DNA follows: TGTGCCAGTAGTCCGGGGGGGGACAGTCCCTTCACAGGAACAGATACGCAGTATTTT. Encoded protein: CASSPGGDSPFTGTDTQYF.

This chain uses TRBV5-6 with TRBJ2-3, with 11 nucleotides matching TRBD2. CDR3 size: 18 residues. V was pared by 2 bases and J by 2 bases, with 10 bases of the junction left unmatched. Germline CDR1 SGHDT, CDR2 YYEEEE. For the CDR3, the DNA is TGTGCCAGCAGCTTATCCGGGACTAGCGGATTGATCACAGATACGCAGTATTTT. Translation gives CASSLSGTSGLITDTQYF.

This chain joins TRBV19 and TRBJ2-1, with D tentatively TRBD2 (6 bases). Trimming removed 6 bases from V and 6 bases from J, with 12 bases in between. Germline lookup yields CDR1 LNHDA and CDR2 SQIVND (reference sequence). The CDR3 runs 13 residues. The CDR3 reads CASRGGGTNEQFF. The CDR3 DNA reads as TGTGCCAGTAGGGGTGGAGGGACCAATGAGCAGTTCTTC.

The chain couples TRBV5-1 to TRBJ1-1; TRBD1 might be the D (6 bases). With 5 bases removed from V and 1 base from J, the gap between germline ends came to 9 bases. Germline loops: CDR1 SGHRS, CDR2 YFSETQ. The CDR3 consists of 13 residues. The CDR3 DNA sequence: TGCGCCAGCAGAACAGGGTCGAACACTGAAGCTTTCTTT. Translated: CASRTGSNTEAFF.

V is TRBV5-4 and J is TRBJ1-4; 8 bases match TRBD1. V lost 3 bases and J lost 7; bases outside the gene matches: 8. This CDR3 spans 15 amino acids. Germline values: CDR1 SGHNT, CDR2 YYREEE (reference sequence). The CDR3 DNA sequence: TGTGCCAGCAGCTCTAAGACAGGGGCCGGTGAAAAACTGTTTTTT. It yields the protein CASSSKTGAGEKLFF.

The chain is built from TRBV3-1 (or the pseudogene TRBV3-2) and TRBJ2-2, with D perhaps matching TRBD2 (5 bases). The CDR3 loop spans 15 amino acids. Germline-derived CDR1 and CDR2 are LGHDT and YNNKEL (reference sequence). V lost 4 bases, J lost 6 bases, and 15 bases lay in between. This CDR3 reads CASSRVEGLSGELFF. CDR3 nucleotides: TGTGCCAGCAGCCGCGTCGAGGGTTTGTCCGGGGAGCTGTTTTTT.

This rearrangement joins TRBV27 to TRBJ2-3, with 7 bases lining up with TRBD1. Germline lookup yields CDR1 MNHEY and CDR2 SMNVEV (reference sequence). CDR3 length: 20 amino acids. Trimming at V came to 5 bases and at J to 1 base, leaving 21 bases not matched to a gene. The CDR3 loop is CASSNPGQKPRGLGTDTQYF. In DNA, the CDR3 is TGTGCCAGCAGTAACCCGGGACAGAAACCACGGGGCCTGGGCACAGATACGCAGTATTTT.